The 21 T cell receptor beta chains below were found in one sample sequenced in a study of neurological immune-mediated disorders. Each CDR3 protein gets one entry after TCRdb re-called the 5' RACE reads with MiXCR. The sample records tens of thousands of distinct CDR3 sequences, more than 8% being singletons. The time point was: longitudinal time-point 2. Material: PBMCs. The receptors shown here come from a young man in good health.

This clonotype was counted at least ten times. CDR3: CASSLGGSNEKLFF. The CDR3 DNA sequence: TGTGCCAGCAGCTTAGGGGGCTCTAATGAAAAACTGTTTTTT. V usage is TRBV7-2 and J usage is TRBJ1-4; a possible D gene is TRBD1 (5 bases). V was trimmed by 1 base and J by 3 bases, leaving 6 bases between them. The CDR3 has 14 amino acids. Germline CDR1 and CDR2: SGHTA and FQGNSA.

This chain links TRBV7-2 with TRBJ2-7; the D gene is possibly TRBD1 (5 bases). V was cut by 5 bases and J by 0 bases, with 14 bases left in between. The CDR3 spans 15 residues. Germline CDR1 and CDR2: SGHTA and FQGNSA. Written as DNA, the CDR3 is TGTGCCAGCAGCCAAGGGGCAGGTTTCTCCTACGAGCAGTACTTC. This sequence encodes CASSQGAGFSYEQYF.

This clonotype was detected many times. The chain joins TRBV3-1 to TRBJ2-2; D remains unclear. Germline V gives CDR1 LGHDT, CDR2 YNNKEL (reference sequence). The CDR3 covers 13 residues. Deletions cut 6 bases from V and 7 bases from J, with 12 bases between. CDR3 bases: TGTGCCAGCAGGATGAACAGTGACGGGGAGCTGTTTTTT. It yields the protein CASRMNSDGELFF.

Ten or more counts support this clonotype. V is TRBV12-3 or TRBV12-4 and J is TRBJ2-1; D unclear. Trimming removed 3 bases at V and 0 bases at J, with 9 bases between. This CDR3 region has 15 residues. This chain's CDR3 is CASSFPGLSYNEQFF. In nucleotides, the CDR3 is TGTGCCAGCAGTTTCCCGGGTCTCTCCTACAATGAGCAGTTCTTC.

This clonotype was recorded a few times. This chain links TRBV15 with TRBJ2-1; TRBD1 agrees at 7 bases. Trimming cost V 3 bases and J 0 bases; bases outside gene matches: 5. CDR1 and CDR2 (germline): LNHNV, YYDKDF (reference sequence). The CDR3 spans 16 residues. The CDR3 DNA follows: TGTGCCACCAGCAGCGTAAGGGACAGCTCCTACAATGAGCAGTTCTTC. Its protein product is CATSSVRDSSYNEQFF.

This clonotype was seen many times. J is TRBJ1-1 and V is TRBV6-2 or TRBV6-3, with 9 bases aligning to TRBD1. Unmatched junction bases numbered 10, after V lost 6 bases and J lost 5 bases. Looked up from germline, CDR1 is MNHEY and CDR2 is SVGEGT. The CDR3 spans 15 residues. The CDR3 spells CASSPDRGRPTEAFF. The CDR3 DNA sequence: TGTGCCAGCAGCCCGGACAGGGGCCGTCCTACTGAAGCTTTCTTT.

This clonotype appeared many times. The chain joins TRBV10-3 to TRBJ1-2; D is perhaps TRBD1 (5 bases). V was trimmed by 7 bases and J by 6 bases, leaving 15 bases between them. The CDR3 loop spans 13 amino acids. Germline CDR1 and CDR2: ENHRY and SYGVKD. The CDR3 DNA sequence: TGTGCCATCACCCCCGGGACCTCCGATGGCTACACCTTC. This translates into CAITPGTSDGYTF.

To note about this clonotype: Given a much more abundant clone one base away, this may be a read error. This likely comes from a read error, as the CDR3 has no conserved phenylalanine or tryptophan at its end. The CDR3 DNA reads TGTGCCAGCAGTGAAACCTACGAGCAGTACCTC. As protein: CASSETYEQYL. The rearrangement uses TRBV2 and TRBJ2-7, with D uncertain. Germline-derived CDR1 and CDR2 are SNHLY and FYNNEI. V was cut by 2 bases and J by 2 bases, with 1 base left in between. This CDR3 is 11 amino acids long.

Only a few counts were recorded for this clonotype. The rearrangement links TRBV4-1 to TRBJ1-4, with TRBD1 matching over 8 bases. Trimming took 2 bases from V and 0 from J; bases not matched to a gene: 8. Per germline, CDR1 MGHRA and CDR2 YSYEKL. The CDR3 has 18 residues. The CDR3 region has the DNA TGCGCCAGCAGCCAAACTGACAGGGGTCGGGCAACTAATGAAAAACTGTTTTTT. This sequence encodes CASSQTDRGRATNEKLFF.

There are many counts of this clonotype. J is TRBJ2-7 and V is TRBV20-1; D possibly matches TRBD1 or TRBD2 (5 bases each). The germline gives CDR1 DFQATT, CDR2 SNEGSKA (reference sequence). The V and J ends lost 3 bases and 2 bases respectively, with 14 bases between them. The CDR3 is 14 residues long. This CDR3 is CSASLGVFPYEQYF. The CDR3 coding sequence is TGCAGTGCTAGTCTGGGGGTTTTTCCCTACGAGCAGTACTTC.

This clonotype was seen at least ten times. The V gene is TRBV5-1, the J gene TRBJ1-5; maybe TRBD1 (5 bases). The V end was cut by 4 bases, the J end by 1 base, with 12 bases between. The CDR3 runs 15 residues. Germline CDR1 SGHRS, CDR2 YFSETQ. Here the CDR3 DNA reads TGCGCCAGCAGCCCGGCATGGGGGAGCAATCAGCCCCAGCATTTT. Amino acids: CASSPAWGSNQPQHF. The variable domain in full, completed from reference TRBV5-1 and TRBJ1-5, reads KAGVTQTPRYLIKTRGQQVTLSCSPISGHRSVSWYQQTPGQGLQFLFEYFSETQRNKGNFPGRFSGRQFSNSRSEMNVSTLELGDSALYLCASSPAWGSNQPQHFGDGTRLSIL.

This clonotype was detected ten times or more. As DNA, the CDR3 is TGTGCCAGCAGCTTGGTTCAGGGTGGCTACACCTTC. It yields the protein CASSLVQGGYTF. The chain has TRBV5-6 and TRBJ1-2, with D perhaps TRBD1 (5 bases). The length of the CDR3 is 12 residues. The V end was cut by 0 bases, the J end by 7 bases, with 7 bases between. Per germline, CDR1 SGHDT and CDR2 YYEEEE.

The table lists this clonotype with many counts. The rearrangement uses TRBV12-3 or TRBV12-4 and TRBJ1-5; D not certain. The CDR3 totals 15 residues. Trimming cost V 4 bases and J 0 bases, with 10 bases left between them. The CDR3 protein is CASSSDGNSNQPQHF. In DNA form, the CDR3 reads TGTGCCAGCAGTTCGGACGGAAATAGCAATCAGCCCCAGCATTTT.

In the case of this clonotype: Since a much larger clone is just one base distant, this may be a read error. The chain couples TRBV7-3 to TRBJ2-1, with D uncertain. Germline loops: CDR1 SGHTA, CDR2 FQGTGA. The CDR3 is 13 amino acids. CDR3 loop: CASSVEIANEKFF. CDR3 DNA: TGTGCCAGCAGCGTCGAGATAGCAAATGAGAAGTTCTTC.

This clonotype was seen at least ten times. The chain links TRBV5-1 to TRBJ2-2; 7 bases fit TRBD2. From germline, CDR1 is SGHRS and CDR2 YFSETQ. There are 16 residues in the CDR3. The trim removed 3 bases at V and 1 base at J, leaving 6 bases unmatched. The CDR3 sequence is CASSSPSGGNTGELFF. CDR3 coding DNA: TGCGCCAGCAGCTCACCTAGCGGTGGGAACACCGGGGAGCTGTTTTTT.

This clonotype was counted many times. V usage is TRBV2 and J usage is TRBJ1-2, with no clear D. Germline V gene lookup returns CDR1 SNHLY and CDR2 FYNNEI. V was cut by 2 bases and J by 3 bases, with 7 bases left in between. This CDR3 has 13 residues. The CDR3 DNA follows: TGTGCCAGCAGTGAATCCCGTTACTATGGCTACACCTTC. Translated: CASSESRYYGYTF.

This clonotype was observed at least ten times. The rearrangement joins TRBV28 to TRBJ2-1, with 8 bases lining up with TRBD2. The V and J ends lost 8 bases and 10 bases, in that order; junction bases with no gene match: 16. The CDR3 loop spans 15 amino acids. The germline V gene encodes CDR1 MDHEN and CDR2 SYDVKM. The CDR3 sequence: CASSVRLASEVEQFF. The CDR3, as DNA: TGTGCCAGCTCCGTTCGACTAGCGAGCGAAGTGGAGCAGTTCTTC.

This clonotype was counted many times. The V call is TRBV14, the J call TRBJ2-1; D not resolved. V lost 2 bases and J lost 4, with 0 bases in between. Germline V CDR1 and CDR2: SGHDN, FVKESK. This CDR3 is built from 11 residues. The CDR3 sequence is CASSQYNEQFF. DNA for the CDR3: TGTGCCAGCAGCCAATACAATGAGCAGTTCTTC. The full variable domain, completed using reference TRBV14 and TRBJ2-1, is EAGVTQFPSHSVIEKGQTVTLRCDPISGHDNLYWYRRVMGKEIKFLLHFVKESKQDESGMPNNRFLAERTGGTYSTLKVQPAELEDSGVYFCASSQYNEQFFGPGTRLTVL.

The rearrangement uses TRBV5-1 and TRBJ2-1; D possibly corresponds to TRBD1 (5 bases). CDR1 SGHRS and CDR2 YFSETQ come from the germline V gene. The CDR3 length is 13 residues. The germline V and J ends were trimmed by 4 bases and 8 bases, with 13 bases remaining between them. The CDR3 is CASSTRTGDEQFF. DNA of the CDR3: TGCGCCAGCAGCACCCGAACAGGAGATGAGCAGTTCTTC. The entire variable domain, with the rest obtained from reference TRBV5-1 and TRBJ2-1, is as follows: KAGVTQTPRYLIKTRGQQVTLSCSPISGHRSVSWYQQTPGQGLQFLFEYFSETQRNKGNFPGRFSGRQFSNSRSEMNVSTLELGDSALYLCASSTRTGDEQFFGPGTRLTVL.

V is TRBV29-1 and J is TRBJ2-3; 9 bases are shared with TRBD1. Unmatched junction bases numbered 22, after V lost 7 bases and J lost 11 bases. The CDR3 length is 16 residues. CDR1 and CDR2 (germline): SQVTM, ANQGSEA. The CDR3 is CSGGRDRALSGGEQYF. CDR3 nucleotides: TGCAGCGGAGGGCGGGACAGGGCCCTCTCAGGAGGGGAGCAGTATTTT.

This clonotype has a count of ten or more. V and J are TRBV7-7 and TRBJ2-7; D unclear. Per the germline V gene, CDR1 is SSHAT and CDR2 is FNYEAQ (reference sequence). V lost 5 bases to trimming and J lost 6 bases, with 14 bases between them. The CDR3 extends over 13 amino acids. CDR3 protein: CASSPGGVSEQYF. CDR3 nucleotide sequence: TGTGCCAGCAGCCCCGGCGGAGTTTCCGAGCAGTACTTC.